Below, 19 T cell receptor beta chains from the same sample are listed, as sequenced in a study of graft-versus-host responses after intestinal transplantation. For these TCRs, the target antigens are not known. Clones were sequenced by immunoSEQ multiplex PCR, and TCRdb holds only the in-frame ones, with some missing. Seen here are about 50,000 clones, nearly 95% observed once, and the top ten hold more than 2%. Sequenced material: unstimulated CD4+ T cells sorted from spleen or lymph node cells, taken before transplant. These receptor sequences come from a human donor who was the organ donor for an intestinal transplant.

This chain connects TRBV28 to TRBJ2-7, with 14 nucleotides matching TRBD2. Germline loops: CDR1 MDHEN, CDR2 SYDVKM. V dropped 6 bases and J dropped 2; count of bases not matched to a gene: 0. The CDR3 runs to 14 residues. The CDR3 spells CASRTSGRAYEQYF. CDR3 DNA sequence: TGTGCCAGCAGGACTAGCGGGAGGGCCTACGAGCAGTACTTC. The whole variable domain, remainder taken from reference TRBV28 and TRBJ2-7, is DVKVTQSSRYLVKRTGEKVFLECVQDMDHENMFWYRQDPGLGLRLIYFSYDVKMKEKGDIPEGYSVSREKKERFSLILESASTNQTSMYLCASRTSGRAYEQYFGPGTRLTVT.

This chain links TRBV19 with TRBJ1-5, with no clear D. Per the germline V gene, CDR1 is LNHDA and CDR2 is SQIVND (reference sequence). Between the trimmed V and J ends, which lost 7 bases and 2 bases, there was a span of 18 bases. This CDR3 region has 16 residues. The CDR3 is CASTLRPGVGNQPQHF. In DNA, the CDR3 is TGTGCCAGTACCCTACGCCCGGGAGTGGGCAATCAGCCCCAGCATTTT.

The chain employs TRBV28 and TRBJ1-6; D unclear. Germline-derived CDR1 and CDR2 are MDHEN and SYDVKM. The CDR3 has 15 amino acids. Trimming shortened V by 3 bases and J by 8 bases, and 14 bases separated the two germline ends. The CDR3 spells CASSLFPAQDSPLHF. The CDR3 coding sequence is TGTGCCAGCAGTTTGTTCCCGGCGCAGGATTCACCCCTCCACTTT.

The gene calls are TRBV29-1 and TRBJ2-1; 11 positions match TRBD2. V lost 4 bases and J lost 5; bases outside the gene matches: 13. Germline-derived CDR1 and CDR2 are SQVTM and ANQGSEA. The CDR3 runs to 17 residues. CDR3 in DNA: TGCAGCGTTGTCCTTGGACGGCCGGGACTAGCGGACAATGAGCAGTTCTTC. Its translation: CSVVLGRPGLADNEQFF.

This clone was detected once. This chain joins TRBV7-2 and TRBJ1-5, with D hard to call. The germline CDR1 and CDR2 sequences are SGHTA and FQGNSA. V lost 4 bases and J 0 bases, leaving 1 base between the germline ends. This CDR3 is 12 amino acids long. The CDR3 sequence: CASSYSNQPQHF. CDR3 bases: TGTGCCAGCAGCTATAGCAATCAGCCCCAGCATTTT.

The V gene is TRBV28, the J gene TRBJ2-5, with 8 bases lining up with TRBD1. This CDR3 spans 16 amino acids. V was pared by 6 bases and J by 5 bases, with 14 bases of the junction left unmatched. Germline V gene lookup returns CDR1 MDHEN and CDR2 SYDVKM. Written as DNA, the CDR3 is TGTGCCAGCAGCGTCACCTCAGGGGGCGCAAGGGAGACCCAGTACTTC. Translating it yields CASSVTSGGARETQYF.

The chain links TRBV7-9 to TRBJ2-6; TRBD2 agrees at 7 bases. In germline, CDR1 is SEHNR, CDR2 FQNEAQ (reference sequence). J was trimmed by 4 bases and V by 5 bases; bases with no gene match: 14. CDR3 length: 18 amino acids. The CDR3 nucleotides are TGTGCCAGCAGCGCCCTGGCGGGGAGGGGTATGGGGGCCAACGTCCTGACTTTC. Protein: CASSALAGRGMGANVLTF.

This rearrangement joins TRBV28 to TRBJ1-5; 7 bases match TRBD1. The junction had 6 bases not matched to a gene; V was cut back by 5 bases and J by 2 bases. Germline lookup yields CDR1 MDHEN and CDR2 SYDVKM. The CDR3 is made up of 15 amino acids. CDR3 sequence reads: CASSRPGGRNQPQHF. The CDR3 nucleotides are TGTGCCAGCAGTCGCCCAGGGGGACGCAATCAGCCCCAGCATTTT. The full variable domain, its missing parts supplied by reference TRBV28 and TRBJ1-5, is DVKVTQSSRYLVKRTGEKVFLECVQDMDHENMFWYRQDPGLGLRLIYFSYDVKMKEKGDIPEGYSVSREKKERFSLILESASTNQTSMYLCASSRPGGRNQPQHFGDGTRLSIL.

This sequence joins TRBV15 and TRBJ1-4; TRBD1 matches 7 bases. The CDR3 covers 16 residues. V shed 0 bases, J shed 8 bases, and the junction held 9 bases outside the gene matches. Germline CDR1 is LNHNV and CDR2 is YYDKDF (reference sequence). The CDR3 sequence: CATSRDAGQRLEKLFF. In DNA form, the CDR3 reads TGTGCCACCAGCAGAGACGCGGGACAGAGACTAGAAAAACTGTTTTTT. Full variable domain (remainder filled in from reference TRBV15 and TRBJ1-4): DAMVIQNPRYQVTQFGKPVTLSCSQTLNHNVMYWYQQKSSQAPKLLFHYYDKDFNNEADTPDNFQSRRPNTSFCFLDIRSPGLGDTAMYLCATSRDAGQRLEKLFFGSGTQLSVL.

V and J are TRBV20-1 and TRBJ2-1; no clear D gene. CDR1 and CDR2 (germline): DFQATT, SNEGSKA (reference sequence). This CDR3 has 11 amino acids. Trimming stripped 3 bases from V and 10 bases from J, with 10 bases between. The CDR3 DNA reads TGCAGTGCTAGTTCGGTGGACGAGCAGTTCTTC. Its translation is CSASSVDEQFF.

The genes are TRBV7-9 and TRBJ2-7; no firm D call. CDR1 is SEHNR and CDR2 is FQNEAQ in the germline V gene (reference sequence). V shed 5 bases and J shed 0 bases, with 17 bases lying between them. The CDR3 is 16 amino acids. The CDR3 sequence: CASSTNGRRSSYEQYF. The CDR3 bases are TGTGCCAGCAGCACCAATGGCAGGCGAAGCTCCTACGAGCAGTACTTC.

Note on this clone: One end of the junction does not line up with germline, which may come from a read error. The chain carries TRBV28 and TRBJ1-1; D unresolved. This CDR3 is 11 amino acids long. CDR1 is MDHEN, CDR2 SYDVKM, per germline. CDR3 sequence (DNA): TGTGCCAGCAGCTCGACCGGAGACCTTCGGTTT. Translation gives CASSSTGDLRF.

The chain employs TRBV28 and TRBJ1-4, with a possible D match to TRBD1 (6 bases). Deletions cut 3 bases from V and 7 bases from J, with 6 bases between. The germline CDR1 and CDR2 sequences are MDHEN and SYDVKM. CDR3 length: 12 amino acids. CDR3 amino acids: CASSFRGEKLFF. The CDR3 region has the DNA TGTGCCAGCAGTTTCAGGGGTGAAAAACTGTTTTTT.

This chain uses TRBV6-5 with TRBJ1-5; D possibly corresponds to TRBD1 (5 bases). The length of the CDR3 is 15 residues. Deletions cut 6 bases from V and 2 bases from J, with 14 bases between. CDR1 is MNHEY, CDR2 SVGAGI, per germline. Here the CDR3 DNA reads TGTGCCAGCAGAGCGGGACCCCGGGGCAATCAGCCCCAGCATTTT. This gives the protein CASRAGPRGNQPQHF.

This chain uses TRBV11-3 with TRBJ1-5; 7 bases map to TRBD1. The CDR3 has 17 amino acids. CDR1 is SGHNT and CDR2 is YENEEA in the germline V gene. With 0 bases clipped from V and 5 bases from J, the junction kept 10 bases outside the gene matches. Here the CDR3 DNA reads TGTGCCAGCAGCTTAGATCGCAAGACAGGGCTTTATCAGCCCCAGCATTTT. This gives the protein CASSLDRKTGLYQPQHF. Combining the CDR3 with reference TRBV11-3 and TRBJ1-5 gives the whole variable domain EAGVVQSPRYKIIEKKQPVAFWCNPISGHNTLYWYLQNLGQGPELLIRYENEEAVDDSQLPKDRFSAERLKGVDSTLKIQPAELGDSAVYLCASSLDRKTGLYQPQHFGDGTRLSIL.

The J gene is TRBJ1-2, the V gene TRBV6-5, with unresolved D. Germline CDR1 MNHEY, CDR2 SVGAGI. The CDR3 spans 14 residues. Between the trimmed V and J ends, which lost 4 bases and 4 bases, there was a span of 13 bases. CDR3 amino acids: CASSFQVPLYGYTF. DNA for the CDR3: TGTGCCAGCAGTTTTCAAGTCCCTCTCTATGGCTACACCTTC.

The CDR3 sequence is CAGRASGEQFF. The CDR3 DNA reads as TGTGCCGGGCGGGCTAGCGGTGAGCAGTTCTTC. The chain uses TRBV6-6 and TRBJ2-1; TRBD2 aligns across 7 bases. V gave up 11 bases and J gave up 9 bases; unmatched junction bases: 7. The CDR3 spans 11 residues. Germline V lookup: CDR1 MNHNY, CDR2 SVGAGI (reference sequence).

The chain joins TRBV6-5 to TRBJ2-7, with a tentative D call TRBD1 (6 bases). Germline V lookup: CDR1 MNHEY, CDR2 SVGAGI. Between the trimmed V and J ends, which lost 5 bases and 0 bases, there was a span of 14 bases. This CDR3 is 15 amino acids long. The CDR3 is CASSKRTVSSYEQYF. The DNA of the CDR3 is TGTGCCAGCAGTAAGCGGACAGTCAGCTCCTACGAGCAGTACTTC.

The chain couples TRBV12-5 to TRBJ1-1; D ambiguous. The CDR3 extends over 19 amino acids. Germline V lookup: CDR1 LGHNT, CDR2 FRNRAP. Deletions cut 2 bases from V and 0 bases from J, with 22 bases between. The CDR3 is CASGLSPRAESKMNTEAFF. The CDR3 nucleotides are TGTGCTAGTGGTTTGTCCCCACGGGCAGAGTCCAAGATGAACACTGAAGCTTTCTTT.